This is a list of T cell receptor beta chains from one sample in a study of blood T cell repertoires in COVID-19. Some clones are missing from TCRdb's copy, which holds only in-frame ones; the method was immunoSEQ multiplex PCR. This table has about 370,000 clones, over 85% appearing once. Sequenced material: PBMCs or T cells enriched from blood (not recorded which). The receptors originated from a young woman who had recovered from COVID-19. Both conserved end residues are part of each CDR3. Each record gives: CDR3 DNA, CDR3 protein, D gene, J gene, V gene, clone size. A D gene is named only where the DNA matches it firmly. Size is stated for part of the rows, as once, few or many counts, or as a class when the clone is expanded.

TGTGCCAGCAGCTTAGGAGACAGGGGGCGGCCCTACAATGAGCAGTTCTTC,CASSLGDRGRPYNEQFF,TRBD1,TRBJ2-1,TRBV11-3,NA
TGTGCCAGCAGTACAACAGGGGTTCCCAATCAGCCCCAGCATTTT,CASSTTGVPNQPQHF,TRBD1,TRBJ1-5,TRBV27,NA
TGTGCCAGCAGCCAAGGGGTTTCGGGAGTCTATGGCTACACCTTC,CASSQGVSGVYGYTF,NA,TRBJ1-2,TRBV4-2,NA
TGTGCCAGCAGCCGCGGGACAGGGAGGACTCAGCCCCAGCATTTT,CASSRGTGRTQPQHF,TRBD1,TRBJ1-5,TRBV7-2,NA
TGTGCCATCAGTGGATCGGACAGGGGGCGGGAAAAACTGTTTTTT,CAISGSDRGREKLFF,TRBD1,TRBJ1-4,TRBV10-3,NA
TGTGCCAGCAGTCCCGGGACTCAATACGAGCAGTACTTC,CASSPGTQYEQYF,NA,TRBJ2-7,TRBV12-3/TRBV12-4,NA
TGTGCCTGGAGCCAGGGATCGAAGACCCAGTACTTC,CAWSQGSKTQYF,NA,TRBJ2-5,TRBV30,NA
TGTGCCAGCAGCTTAGGACCAGCGGGGCAAGAGACCCAGTACTTC,CASSLGPAGQETQYF,TRBD2,TRBJ2-5,TRBV7-9,NA
TGTGCCAGCAGTGACTACGACCCCGGACTAGCGGGGGGACGCTACGAGCAGTACTTC,CASSDYDPGLAGGRYEQYF,TRBD2,TRBJ2-7,TRBV6-4,few
TGCGCCAGCAGCTACGCGGAGACCCAGTACTTC,CASSYAETQYF,NA,TRBJ2-5,TRBV5-1,NA
TGTGCCAGCAGCTTACCTGACTTTTACTACGAGCAGTACTTC,CASSLPDFYYEQYF,NA,TRBJ2-7,TRBV7-2,NA
TGTGCCTGGAGTGCCCGATCTGGGGGGGTCGGGGGTGAAAAACTGTTTTTT,CAWSARSGGVGGEKLFF,NA,TRBJ1-4,TRBV30,NA
TGTGCCAGCAGCCGGGGGGCCTACGAGCAGTACTTC,CASSRGAYEQYF,TRBD2,TRBJ2-7,TRBV27,NA
TGTGCCAGTAGTATTTCCCGGGCTAACTATGGCTACACCTTC,CASSISRANYGYTF,NA,TRBJ1-2,TRBV19,NA
TGTGCCAGTAGCCCCTTACCGGGGCAGCCCCAGCATTTT,CASSPLPGQPQHF,NA,TRBJ1-5,TRBV19,NA
TGTGCCAGCAGCTTTGACAGGAGCAATCAGCCCCAGCATTTT,CASSFDRSNQPQHF,NA,TRBJ1-5,TRBV5-8,NA
TGTGCCAGCAGTGTGGACAGGCTGGGTACGCAGTATTTT,CASSVDRLGTQYF,TRBD1,TRBJ2-3,TRBV2,NA
TGCGCCAGCAGCTCGGAACCGGGACAGGGCTACGAGCAGTACTTC,CASSSEPGQGYEQYF,TRBD1,TRBJ2-7,TRBV5-1,NA
TGTGCCAGCTCAACTACGGACAGGCTTGGGAACACTGAAGCTTTCTTT,CASSTTDRLGNTEAFF,TRBD1,TRBJ1-1,TRBV18,few
TGTGCCGCTTCAGAGGGACAGGGGGCTTACACCATATATTTT,CAASEGQGAYTIYF,TRBD1,TRBJ1-3,TRBV10-3,NA
TGTGCCAGTAGCCTATACGGACAGCCTAACTATGGCTACACCTTC,CASSLYGQPNYGYTF,NA,TRBJ1-2,TRBV19,NA
TGTGCCAGCAGCCAAGTACTTCCCTCCTCGGGACAGAACTTCGGCTACACCTTC,CASSQVLPSSGQNFGYTF,TRBD1,TRBJ1-2,TRBV3-1/TRBV3-2,NA
TGTGCCAGCAGTCGACAGGCCCGGGCCCTCCACTTT,CASSRQARALHF,NA,TRBJ1-6,TRBV3-1/TRBV3-2,NA
TGTGCCAGCAGTTTACTGGGACAGGGTAATGTCGAAGAGCAGTACTTC,CASSLLGQGNVEEQYF,TRBD1,TRBJ2-7,TRBV28,NA
TGTGCCAGCAGCTTAGAGGGACATACCTACGAGCAGTACTTC,CASSLEGHTYEQYF,NA,TRBJ2-7,TRBV11-2,NA
TGTGCCAGCAGTACAAGACAACTGATCACTGAAGCTTTCTTT,CASSTRQLITEAFF,NA,TRBJ1-1,TRBV6-5,NA
TGTGCCAGTAAACAGAGGGAGAACACTGAAGCTTTCTTT,CASKQRENTEAFF,NA,TRBJ1-1,TRBV19,once
TGTGCCACCAGCACGACTAGAGGACCCTACGAGCAGTACTTC,CATSTTRGPYEQYF,NA,TRBJ2-7,TRBV15,few
TGCAGCGTTTCCCGGAGGGTAGGCAACACTGAAGCTTTCTTT,CSVSRRVGNTEAFF,NA,TRBJ1-1,TRBV29-1,NA
TGTGCCAGCAGTTTATCGTTCAGCCTAGCGGGAGTTAACGAGCAGTACTTC,CASSLSFSLAGVNEQYF,TRBD2,TRBJ2-7,TRBV27,NA
TGTGCCAGCAGCTTACCTCTGGACTCCGTCACCGACGAGCAGTACTTC,CASSLPLDSVTDEQYF,NA,TRBJ2-7,TRBV11-2,NA
TGCAGCGTTGTGGGAGGGACCCGTTTAGCCGGGAGCTCCTACAATGAGCAGTTCTTC,CSVVGGTRLAGSSYNEQFF,TRBD2,TRBJ2-1,TRBV29-1,once
TGTGCCAGCAGCTTAATGTGGTCCAGATCGGGACTAGCGGGGGGGCAGTACTTC,CASSLMWSRSGLAGGQYF,TRBD2,TRBJ2-5,TRBV11-2,once
TGTGCCAGCAGCGCGCGGGGGCATTTGCCCTCCGGGACCCAGTACTTC,CASSARGHLPSGTQYF,NA,TRBJ2-5,TRBV5-6,NA
TGTGCCAGCAGCCAAGACCAACAGGGTCGCGGCTACACCTTC,CASSQDQQGRGYTF,NA,TRBJ1-2,TRBV3-1/TRBV3-2,NA
TGTGCCATCAGTGTAACTGGGGACAGCTTCACAGATACGCAGTATTTT,CAISVTGDSFTDTQYF,TRBD1,TRBJ2-3,TRBV10-3,NA
TGTGCCAGCAGTTACGGGCCTAGCGGATCGACCTACGAGCAGTACTTC,CASSYGPSGSTYEQYF,TRBD2,TRBJ2-7,TRBV6-5,once
TGCAGCGTGACCGGGACTAGCGGACTCCAAGAGACCCAGTACTTC,CSVTGTSGLQETQYF,TRBD2,TRBJ2-5,TRBV29-1,NA
TGTGCCAGCAGCCAACTGTACGAGCAGTACTTC,CASSQLYEQYF,NA,TRBJ2-7,TRBV7-2,NA
TGTGCCAGCAGTGGACAGGGGATTCTAGAGACCCAGTACTTC,CASSGQGILETQYF,TRBD1,TRBJ2-5,TRBV5-4,few
TGCGCCAGCAGCTCAGGGGGTGAGAACACTGAAGCTTTCTTT,CASSSGGENTEAFF,TRBD1,TRBJ1-1,TRBV5-1,NA
TGTGCCAGCAGAGCGAGACAGAGACCCTACGAGCAGTACTTC,CASRARQRPYEQYF,NA,TRBJ2-7,TRBV2,NA
TGCAGCGTGGAGACTAACTATGGCTACACCTTC,CSVETNYGYTF,NA,TRBJ1-2,TRBV29-1,NA
TGCAGCGTTGAAGATTCAGGGTTCGGCTACACCTTC,CSVEDSGFGYTF,NA,TRBJ1-2,TRBV29-1,NA
TGTGCCAGCAGCCTCAGGGAGGTGGCTAGATTTGGGAATGAGCAGTTCTTC,CASSLREVARFGNEQFF,NA,TRBJ2-1,TRBV3-1/TRBV3-2,NA
TGTGCCAGCAGCCGTTTTCCCTCAGGGGTCCGCGGCTACACCTTC,CASSRFPSGVRGYTF,NA,TRBJ1-2,TRBV7-3,NA
TGTGCCAGCAGTCCACCGACTAGCTCAAACACCGGGGAGCTGTTTTTT,CASSPPTSSNTGELFF,TRBD2,TRBJ2-2,TRBV27,NA
TGTGCCAGTAGTATACAGACACTGCCTTCTGGAAACACCATATATTTT,CASSIQTLPSGNTIYF,NA,TRBJ1-3,TRBV19,once
TGTGCCAGCAGCATGGGACTAGCGGGAGTTTGGGGGTACCAAGAGACCCAGTACTTC,CASSMGLAGVWGYQETQYF,TRBD2,TRBJ2-5,TRBV7-9,NA
TGTGCCAGTAGTTTTCGGGGGGCAAGCACTGAAGCTTTCTTT,CASSFRGASTEAFF,NA,TRBJ1-1,TRBV19,NA
TGCGCCAGCAGCTTGGTACGGGGGGCCGACAAAAACATTCAGTACTTC,CASSLVRGADKNIQYF,NA,TRBJ2-4,TRBV5-1,NA
TGCGCCAGCAGCCAATGGGCGGGTAAGGCACCCCTCCACTTT,CASSQWAGKAPLHF,NA,TRBJ1-6,TRBV4-1,NA
TGCAGTGCTAGTCGTTCAGGGGGAGACGAAAAACTGTTTTTT,CSASRSGGDEKLFF,TRBD1,TRBJ1-4,TRBV20-1,NA
TGTGCCAGCAGTTTAACAGGGAACCACGAGCAGTACTTC,CASSLTGNHEQYF,NA,TRBJ2-7,TRBV28,NA
TGTGCCAGCAGCCGTTTGTGGACAGGGGGCCACCACGAGCAGTACTTC,CASSRLWTGGHHEQYF,TRBD1,TRBJ2-7,TRBV6-2/TRBV6-3,NA
TGCGCCAGCAGCGCGAGCGGGGGCTATAGCAATCAGCCCCAGCATTTT,CASSASGGYSNQPQHF,NA,TRBJ1-5,TRBV4-1,NA